This TCR beta chain was retrieved from a study of human T cells and chemical hapten exposure. For the study at large: Patients, chiefly female, had alopecia areata, totalis or universalis.

Time point of the sample: patch test 1, 2 weeks after DPC sensitization. Treatment in this sample: therapeutic diphenylcyclopropenone sensitization with weekly scalp DPC. This clonotype has just a few counts. Its specificity is not known. The CDR3 is 13 amino acids. Trimming pared 4 bases from V and 1 base from J, leaving 10 bases between. CDR1 is SQVTM and CDR2 is ANQGSEA in the germline V gene. Study-level findings and limits: TCRs above 1 in 1000 frequency did not change with DPC sensitization. The study found that PT1 expanded TCR counts correlated positively with patch test score.

MiXCR was run by TCRdb on the RACE reads, yielding one entry per CDR3 protein. The repertoire holds some 70,000 distinct CDR3 sequences, with approximately 32% as singletons. This chain uses TRBV29-1 with TRBJ1-1; D might be TRBD1 (5 bases). The clonotype comes from a middle-aged man with alopecia areata. Some clones in this sample may be carry-over from other donors' samples. The specimen was whole blood, collected in connection with sensitization to the hapten diphenylcyclopropenone (DPC). The CDR3 loop reads CSVGQGSNTEAFF. CDR3 DNA: TGCAGCGTTGGGCAGGGATCGAACACTGAAGCTTTCTTT.